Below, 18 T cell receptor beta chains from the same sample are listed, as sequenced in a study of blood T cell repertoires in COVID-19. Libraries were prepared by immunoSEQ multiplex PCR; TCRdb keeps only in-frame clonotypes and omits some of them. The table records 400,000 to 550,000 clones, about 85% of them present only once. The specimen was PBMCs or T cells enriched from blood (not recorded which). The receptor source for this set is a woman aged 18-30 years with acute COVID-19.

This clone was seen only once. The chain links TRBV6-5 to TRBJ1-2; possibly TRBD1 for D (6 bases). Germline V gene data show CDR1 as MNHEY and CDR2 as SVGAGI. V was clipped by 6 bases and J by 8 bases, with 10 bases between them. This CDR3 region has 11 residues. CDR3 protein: CASRWDNGYTF. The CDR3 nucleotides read TGTGCCAGCAGGTGGGACAACGGCTACACCTTC.

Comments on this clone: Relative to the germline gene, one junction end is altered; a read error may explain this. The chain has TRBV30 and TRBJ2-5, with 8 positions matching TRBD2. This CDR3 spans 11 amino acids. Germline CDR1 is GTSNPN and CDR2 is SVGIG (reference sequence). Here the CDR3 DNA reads TGTGCCTCCCGGCGGGGGGACTATTCGCACTTC. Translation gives CASRRGDYSHF.

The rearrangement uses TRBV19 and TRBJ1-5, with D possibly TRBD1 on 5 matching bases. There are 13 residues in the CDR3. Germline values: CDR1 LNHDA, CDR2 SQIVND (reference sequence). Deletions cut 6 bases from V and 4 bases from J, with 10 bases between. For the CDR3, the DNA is TGTGCCAGTAGCCAAGACAGTAATCAGCCCCAGCATTTT. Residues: CASSQDSNQPQHF.

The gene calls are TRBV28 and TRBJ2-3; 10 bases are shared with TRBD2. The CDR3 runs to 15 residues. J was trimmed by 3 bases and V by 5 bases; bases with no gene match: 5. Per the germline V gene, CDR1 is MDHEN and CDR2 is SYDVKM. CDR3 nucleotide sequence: TGTGCCAGCAGTATAGCGGGAGGAGGGACAGATACGCAGTATTTT. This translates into CASSIAGGGTDTQYF.

The CDR3 sequence: CASSEGQVNSPLHF. Written as DNA, the CDR3 is TGCGCCAGCAGTGAGGGACAGGTTAATTCACCCCTCCACTTT. The chain has TRBV10-1 and TRBJ1-6; 7 bases fit TRBD1. Per germline, CDR1 WNHNN and CDR2 SYGVQD (reference sequence). This CDR3 comprises 14 residues. V was clipped by 2 bases and J by 6 bases; unmatched bases: 1.

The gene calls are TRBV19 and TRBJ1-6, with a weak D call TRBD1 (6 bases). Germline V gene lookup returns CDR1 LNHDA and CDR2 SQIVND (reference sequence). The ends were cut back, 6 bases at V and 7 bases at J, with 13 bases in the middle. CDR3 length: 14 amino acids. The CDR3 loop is CASRETGVNSPLHF. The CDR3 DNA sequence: TGTGCCAGTAGAGAGACAGGAGTGAATTCACCCCTCCACTTT.

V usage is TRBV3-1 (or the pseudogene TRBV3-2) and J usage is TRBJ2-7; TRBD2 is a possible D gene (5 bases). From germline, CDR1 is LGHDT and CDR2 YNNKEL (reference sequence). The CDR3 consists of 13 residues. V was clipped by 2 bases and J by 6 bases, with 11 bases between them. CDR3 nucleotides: TGTGCCAGCAGCCAAATGTCGGGAAGCGAGCAGTACTTC. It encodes CASSQMSGSEQYF.

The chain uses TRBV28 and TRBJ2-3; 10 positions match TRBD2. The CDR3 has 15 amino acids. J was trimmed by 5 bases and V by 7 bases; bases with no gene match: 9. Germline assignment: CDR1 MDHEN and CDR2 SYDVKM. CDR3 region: CASTHGLAGVDTQYF. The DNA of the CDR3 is TGTGCCAGCACCCACGGGCTAGCGGGAGTAGATACGCAGTATTTT.

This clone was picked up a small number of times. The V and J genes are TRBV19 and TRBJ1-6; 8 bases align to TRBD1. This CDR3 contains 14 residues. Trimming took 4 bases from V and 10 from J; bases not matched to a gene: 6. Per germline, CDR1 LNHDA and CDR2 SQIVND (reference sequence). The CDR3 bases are TGTGCCAGTAGTAAGGGACAGGTGACCTCACCCCTCCACTTT. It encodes CASSKGQVTSPLHF.

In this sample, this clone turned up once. The CDR3 protein is CASSLTGGRGYTF. CDR3 DNA: TGCGCCAGCAGTCTTACAGGGGGTAGGGGCTACACCTTC. The chain employs TRBV23-1 and TRBJ1-2; TRBD1 agrees at 8 bases. TRBV23-1 has ORF status, its function being uncertain. J gave up 8 bases and V 4 bases, and 6 bases lay outside the gene matches. CDR3 size: 13 residues.

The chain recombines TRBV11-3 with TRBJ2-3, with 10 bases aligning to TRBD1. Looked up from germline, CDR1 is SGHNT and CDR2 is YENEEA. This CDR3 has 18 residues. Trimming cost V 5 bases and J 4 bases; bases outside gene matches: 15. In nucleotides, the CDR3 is TGTGCCAGCAGCCTGGGACCCCTATCCGGGACAGGGGCAGATACGCAGTATTTT. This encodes CASSLGPLSGTGADTQYF. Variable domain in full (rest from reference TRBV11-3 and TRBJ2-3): EAGVVQSPRYKIIEKKQPVAFWCNPISGHNTLYWYLQNLGQGPELLIRYENEEAVDDSQLPKDRFSAERLKGVDSTLKIQPAELGDSAVYLCASSLGPLSGTGADTQYFGPGTRLTVL.

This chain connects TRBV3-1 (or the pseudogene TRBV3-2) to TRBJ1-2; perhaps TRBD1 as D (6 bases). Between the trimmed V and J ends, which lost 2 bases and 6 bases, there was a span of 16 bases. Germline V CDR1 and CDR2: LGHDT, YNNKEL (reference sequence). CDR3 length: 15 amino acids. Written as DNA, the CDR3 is TGTGCCAGCAGCCAAACTTCGGGCGGGGGCCATGGCTACACCTTC. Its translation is CASSQTSGGGHGYTF.

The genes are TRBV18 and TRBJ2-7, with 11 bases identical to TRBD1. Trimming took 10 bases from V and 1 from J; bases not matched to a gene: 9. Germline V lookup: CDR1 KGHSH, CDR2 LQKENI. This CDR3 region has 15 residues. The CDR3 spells CATSLGTGGSYEQYF. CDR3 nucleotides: TGTGCCACCTCGTTAGGGACAGGGGGTTCCTACGAGCAGTACTTC.

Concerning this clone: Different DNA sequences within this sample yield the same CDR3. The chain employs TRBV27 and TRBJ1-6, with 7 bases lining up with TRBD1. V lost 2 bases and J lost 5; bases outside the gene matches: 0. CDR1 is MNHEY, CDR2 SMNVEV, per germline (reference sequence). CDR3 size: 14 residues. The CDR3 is CASSLTGDNSPLHF. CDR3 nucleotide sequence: TGTGCCAGCAGTTTAACAGGGGATAATTCACCCCTCCACTTT.

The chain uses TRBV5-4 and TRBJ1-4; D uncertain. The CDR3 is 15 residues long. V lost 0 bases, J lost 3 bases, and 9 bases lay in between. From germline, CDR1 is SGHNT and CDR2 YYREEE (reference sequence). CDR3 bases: TGTGCCAGCAGCTTGGCCGGAGCCCCTAATGAAAAACTGTTTTTT. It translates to CASSLAGAPNEKLFF.

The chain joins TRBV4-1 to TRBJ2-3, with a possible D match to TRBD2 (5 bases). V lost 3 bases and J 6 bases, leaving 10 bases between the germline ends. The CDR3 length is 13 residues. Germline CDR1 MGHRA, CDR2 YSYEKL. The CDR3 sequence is CASSQPTRDTQYF. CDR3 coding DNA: TGCGCCAGCAGCCAGCCAACTAGGGATACGCAGTATTTT.

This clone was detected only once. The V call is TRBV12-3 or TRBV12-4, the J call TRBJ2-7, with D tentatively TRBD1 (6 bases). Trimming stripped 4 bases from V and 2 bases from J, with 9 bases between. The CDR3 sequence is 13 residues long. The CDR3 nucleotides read TGTGCCAGCAGTTCGTACAGGGCCTACGAGCAGTACTTC. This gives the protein CASSSYRAYEQYF.

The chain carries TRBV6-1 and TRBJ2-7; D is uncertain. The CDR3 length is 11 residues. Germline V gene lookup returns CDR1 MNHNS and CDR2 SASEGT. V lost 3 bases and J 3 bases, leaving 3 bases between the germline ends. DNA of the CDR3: TGTGCCAGCAGTGACAGCTACGAGCAGTACTTC. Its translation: CASSDSYEQYF.